The source of this TCR beta chain is a study of cytomegalovirus exposure and HLA in healthy donors. The overall study: An analysis done earlier identified almost 120 million unique TCR beta sequences from about 180 million T cells. Among a few hundred genotyped donors, around 80% fell in the Caucasian-associated ancestry cluster. Findings of the study overall: In vitro data verified a few CMV-associated chains as specific for CMV antigens. A few V segments could not be told apart, such as TRBV6-2 and TRBV6-3, and were left out.

The V end lost 1 base, the J end lost 2 bases, and 9 bases lay between the germline ends. The CDR3 has 14 amino acids. Germline V lookup: CDR1 SGHAT, CDR2 FQNNGV. 60 Vbeta and 13 Jbeta primers were used in PCR. TCRdb's table, derived via immunoSEQ multiplex PCR, lists solely in-frame clones and lacks some. The repertoire holds 120,000 or so clones, with just over 15% as singletons. To note about this clone: Its antigen remains unidentified.

The chain joins TRBV11-2 to TRBJ2-7; the D is unclear. The sample was PBMCs. The clonotype originates from a young woman in good health and CMV-seronegative. The CDR3 loop is CASSLGARTYEQYF. The CDR3 DNA is TGTGCCAGCAGCTTAGGGGCCAGGACCTACGAGCAGTACTTC. The entire variable domain, with the rest obtained from reference TRBV11-2 and TRBJ2-7, is as follows: EAGVAQSPRYKIIEKRQSVAFWCNPISGHATLYWYQQILGQGPKLLIQFQNNGVVDDSQLPKDRFSAERLKGVDSTLKIQPAKLEDSAVYLCASSLGARTYEQYFGPGTRLTVT.